This T cell receptor beta chain was recovered during a study of CD8 T cells in ankylosing spondylitis. Quantitative 5'-RACE with molecular barcodes produced the TCR beta libraries. MiXCR, applied by TCRdb to the 5' RACE reads, yields one record per CDR3 protein. The sample lists 800,000 to 900,000 distinct CDR3 sequences; 12% were seen once. This CDR3 comprises 15 residues. The trim removed 0 bases at V and 6 bases at J, leaving 1 base unmatched. CDR1 and CDR2 from the germline V gene are MRHNA and SNTAGT. This clonotype occurred a few times. Its antigen remains unknown. Study outcomes and limitations: Some motif variants were previously reported in reactive arthritis synovial fluid and blood. Significant enrichment of disease-linked clones was reportedly seen in matched ankylosing spondylitis synovial fluid. Characteristic of ankylosing spondylitis blood, it appeared, was a TCR beta motif comprising roughly 8 highly homologous variants.

The chain carries TRBV6-4 and TRBJ2-1, with TRBD2 matching over 11 bases. Sequenced material: blood, either unsorted or a sorted T cell fraction (not recorded which). The source of this sequence is a male donor with ankylosing spondylitis. DNA of the CDR3: TGTGCCAGCAGTGACTCTAGCGGGGGGGCCAATGAGCAGTTCTTC. Its translation: CASSDSSGGANEQFF.